The present TCR beta chain was sequenced within a study of cytomegalovirus exposure and HLA in healthy donors. The germline gives CDR1 MNHEY, CDR2 SVGAGI. Trimming took 2 bases from V and 8 from J, leaving 9 bases between them. The CDR3 consists of 13 residues. Study results and limitations: Altogether, 160 or so TCR beta chains were recorded as cytomegalovirus-associated.

Regarding this clone: No antigen is known for it.

The study ran its PCR with 60 Vbeta and 13 Jbeta primers. Clones were sequenced by immunoSEQ multiplex PCR, and TCRdb holds only the in-frame ones, with some missing. Of 200,000 to 250,000 clones listed, over 80% are singletons. This chain uses TRBV6-5 with TRBJ1-4; D gene unclear. Sequencing was done on a sample of PBMCs. The sequence was obtained from a boy aged 2-15 years in good health and CMV-seronegative. DNA for the CDR3: TGTGCCAGCAGTTACGCGCGGGTGGAAAAACTGTTTTTT. As protein: CASSYARVEKLFF.